These 17 T cell receptor beta chains were all obtained from the same sample, sequenced in a study of blood T cell repertoires in COVID-19 (dated by TCRdb to the early 2020s). Libraries came from the immunoSEQ multiplex PCR assay. This is the immuneACCESS table as TCRdb keeps it, with only in-frame sequences that have V and J called. A part of the clones is gone; compared with another copy, unresolved V genes explain less than half, and the rest is unexplained. Here the sample has about 93,000 clones; 89% occur a single time. More than 5% of the sample is taken by the ten largest. The sequencing sample was made of peripheral blood. All receptors derive from a man between 60 and 75 years old with COVID-19, enrolled during active disease.

The rearrangement links TRBV5-1 to TRBJ2-5; maybe TRBD2 (6 bases). The CDR3 has 15 amino acids. Trimming pared 0 bases from V and 5 bases from J, leaving 14 bases between. The germline V gene has CDR1 SGHRS and CDR2 YFSETQ. The CDR3 DNA follows: TGCGCCAGCAGCTTGGGAGCGTTAGCGGACGAGACCCAGTACTTC. This codes for CASSLGALADETQYF.

CDR3 nucleotides: TGTGCCAGTAGTGGCTGGGGGACAGGGAACAATGAGCAGTTCTTC. Translating it yields CASSGWGTGNNEQFF. V gene TRBV19 combines with J gene TRBJ2-1, with TRBD1 matching over 9 bases. This CDR3 comprises 15 residues. The germline gives CDR1 LNHDA, CDR2 SQIVND (reference sequence). Germline trimming cut 5 bases from V and 5 bases from J; bases unmatched to any gene: 7.

This clone was observed a handful of times. Mismatch with germline at one junction end may stem from a read error. The rearrangement uses TRBV2 and TRBJ2-1, with 8 bases aligning to TRBD2. This CDR3 is built from 12 residues. CDR1 and CDR2 (germline): SNHLY, FYNNEI. The CDR3 protein is CASSVETSVLIF. CDR3 in DNA: TGTGCCAGCAGTGTTGAGACTAGCGTCCTCATCTTC.

This chain joins TRBV19 and TRBJ1-5; D is perhaps TRBD1 (6 bases). The length of the CDR3 is 16 residues. Trimming removed 3 bases at V and 1 base at J, with 13 bases between. The germline V gene encodes CDR1 LNHDA and CDR2 SQIVND (reference sequence). CDR3 DNA sequence: TGTGCCAGTAGTATCGGGGGGGCAGGAAGCAATCAGCCCCAGCATTTT. Its translation is CASSIGGAGSNQPQHF.

This chain uses TRBV29-1 with TRBJ2-5, with 8 bases identical to TRBD1. V was clipped by 0 bases and J by 4 bases; unmatched bases: 4. The CDR3 runs to 14 residues. The germline CDR1 and CDR2 sequences are SQVTM and ANQGSEA. The CDR3 region has the DNA TGCAGCGTTGAAGATTTTGGACAGGGAGAGACCCAGTACTTC. This codes for CSVEDFGQGETQYF.

The gene calls are TRBV10-2 and TRBJ2-5, with 8 bases fitting TRBD2. The CDR3 contains 16 residues. Germline V gene sequence: CDR1 WSHSY, CDR2 SAAADI. J was trimmed by 2 bases and V by 3 bases; bases with no gene match: 8. CDR3 sequence: CASSDISGTSQETQYF. In DNA form, the CDR3 reads TGCGCCAGCAGTGATATCTCGGGGACTAGTCAAGAGACCCAGTACTTC.

J is TRBJ2-1 and V is TRBV7-6, with D perhaps TRBD1 (7 bases). V was cut by 6 bases and J by 4 bases, with 16 bases left in between. The germline CDR1 and CDR2 sequences are SGHVS and FNYEAQ. This CDR3 spans 15 amino acids. The CDR3, as DNA: TGTGCCAGCAGTCTCGTTCCAGGGGGGTACAATGAGCAGTTCTTC. This translates into CASSLVPGGYNEQFF.

As to this clone: At one end, the junction sequence differs from germline, possibly due to a read error. This chain uses TRBV5-1 with TRBJ1-5; TRBD1 might be the D (6 bases). Germline loops: CDR1 SGHRS, CDR2 YFSETQ. CDR3 length equals 14 residues. CDR3 in DNA: TGCGCCAACAGCCCAGGACAGCTCAATCAGCCCCAGCATTTT. Its protein is CANSPGQLNQPQHF.

This rearrangement joins TRBV3-1 (or the pseudogene TRBV3-2) to TRBJ2-3; D is ambiguous. This CDR3 is 15 amino acids long. CDR1 is LGHDT and CDR2 is YNNKEL in the germline V gene (reference sequence). Trimming pared 0 bases from V and 1 base from J, leaving 8 bases between. The DNA of the CDR3 is TGTGCCAGCAGCCAAGATCTATCTCGCACAGATACGCAGTATTTT. Translated, it gives CASSQDLSRTDTQYF.

The rearrangement links TRBV7-2 to TRBJ2-7; D is ambiguous. Germline V gene data show CDR1 as SGHTA and CDR2 as FQGNSA. This CDR3 has 12 residues. Trimming stripped 0 bases from V and 7 bases from J, with 7 bases between. Here the CDR3 DNA reads TGTGCCAGCAGCTTAGCTATCGGTGAGCAGTACTTC. It yields the protein CASSLAIGEQYF.

The chain employs TRBV29-1 and TRBJ2-1, with 9 bases that match TRBD2. J lost 4 bases, V lost 7 bases, and 5 bases had no gene match. Per the germline V gene, CDR1 is SQVTM and CDR2 is ANQGSEA. The CDR3 runs to 13 residues. In DNA form, the CDR3 reads TGCAGCGCACCTAGCGGGGATTACAATGAGCAGTTCTTC. It is translated as CSAPSGDYNEQFF.

This clone appeared once. V is TRBV5-1 and J is TRBJ2-2; D is perhaps TRBD1 (6 bases). V was trimmed by 4 bases and J by 3 bases, leaving 10 bases between them. This CDR3 spans 14 amino acids. Germline CDR1 is SGHRS and CDR2 is YFSETQ. Here the CDR3 reads CASSPDRDTGELFF. CDR3 DNA: TGCGCCAGCAGCCCGGACAGAGACACCGGGGAGCTGTTTTTT.

The V and J genes are TRBV9 and TRBJ2-2; the D gene is possibly TRBD2 (5 bases). V was clipped by 3 bases and J by 4 bases, with 16 bases between them. The CDR3 sequence is 16 residues long. From germline, CDR1 is SGDLS and CDR2 YYNGEE. CDR3 coding DNA: TGTGCCAGCAGCGGGCAGCCCCTCCGGGGCACCGGGGAGCTGTTTTTT. This codes for CASSGQPLRGTGELFF.

This sequence joins TRBV28 and TRBJ2-5; TRBD1 matches at 7 bases. CDR3 length: 15 amino acids. The V gene's germline CDR1 is MDHEN and CDR2 SYDVKM. The J segment lost 5 bases and the V segment lost 4 bases, leaving 10 bases of the junction unmatched. DNA for the CDR3: TGTGCCAGCAGTTCCCAAGACAGGGAAGGGGAGACCCAGTACTTC. Translated, it gives CASSSQDREGETQYF. Variable domain in full (rest from reference TRBV28 and TRBJ2-5): DVKVTQSSRYLVKRTGEKVFLECVQDMDHENMFWYRQDPGLGLRLIYFSYDVKMKEKGDIPEGYSVSREKKERFSLILESASTNQTSMYLCASSSQDREGETQYFGPGTRLLVL.

V gene TRBV11-3 combines with J gene TRBJ2-3; D perhaps matches TRBD2 (5 bases). Germline values: CDR1 SGHNT, CDR2 YENEEA. Trimming shortened V by 4 bases and J by 5 bases, and 10 bases separated the two germline ends. The CDR3 is made up of 13 amino acids. CDR3 coding DNA: TGTGCCAGCAGCTCCCTCCGGGGAGATACGCAGTATTTT. Protein product: CASSSLRGDTQYF.

This chain links TRBV3-1 (or the pseudogene TRBV3-2) with TRBJ2-3; D is undetermined. The CDR3 runs to 15 residues. V was shortened by 0 bases and J by 1 base, with 8 bases between the two germline ends. Germline CDR1 LGHDT, CDR2 YNNKEL (reference sequence). In DNA form, the CDR3 reads TGTGCCAGCAGCCAAGAGAGCCTAGGCACAGATACGCAGTATTTT. Its translation: CASSQESLGTDTQYF.

The chain combines TRBV3-1 (or the pseudogene TRBV3-2) with TRBJ2-3; D ambiguous. Per the germline V gene, CDR1 is LGHDT and CDR2 is YNNKEL (reference sequence). The V end lost 0 bases, the J end lost 0 bases, and 7 bases lay between the germline ends. This CDR3 is 15 amino acids long. CDR3 nucleotide sequence: TGTGCCAGCAGCCAAGATCTGGGCAGCACAGATACGCAGTATTTT. Residues: CASSQDLGSTDTQYF.